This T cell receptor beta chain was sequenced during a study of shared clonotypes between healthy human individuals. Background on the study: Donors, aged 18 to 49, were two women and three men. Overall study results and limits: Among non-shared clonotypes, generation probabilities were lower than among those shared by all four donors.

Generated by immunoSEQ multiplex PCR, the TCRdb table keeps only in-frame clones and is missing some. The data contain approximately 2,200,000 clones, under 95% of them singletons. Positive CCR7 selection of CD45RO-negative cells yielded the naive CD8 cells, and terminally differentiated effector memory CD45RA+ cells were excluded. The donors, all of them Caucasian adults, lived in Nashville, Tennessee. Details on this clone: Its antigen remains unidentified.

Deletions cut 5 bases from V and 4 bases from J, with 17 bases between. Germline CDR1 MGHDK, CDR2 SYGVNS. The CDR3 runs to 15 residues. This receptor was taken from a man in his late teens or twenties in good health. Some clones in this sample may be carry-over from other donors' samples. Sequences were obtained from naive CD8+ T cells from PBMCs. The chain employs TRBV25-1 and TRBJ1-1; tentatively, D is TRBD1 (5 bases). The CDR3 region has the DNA TGTGCCAGCAGTCCACGGGGCCCTAGGGGCACTGAAGCTTTCTTT. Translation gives CASSPRGPRGTEAFF. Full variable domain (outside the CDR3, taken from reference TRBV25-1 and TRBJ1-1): EADIYQTPRYLVIGTGKKITLECSQTMGHDKMYWYQQDPGMELHLIHYSYGVNSTEKGDLSSESTVSRIRTEHFPLTLESARPSHTSQYLCASSPRGPRGTEAFFGQGTRLTVV.